The T cell receptor (beta chain) under discussion was sequenced for a study of beta chain features in type 1 diabetes. As for the study in general: Regarding age, gender and cell yields, patients proved similar to healthy donors. The study's findings and limits: Moderate but significant shortening of TCRB CDR3s was recorded in all four CD4+ subsets from Type 1 diabetes patients. Comparison showed that naive, central memory and Treg TCRB repertoires appeared more similar among patients than among healthy donors.

Remarks on this clone: The antigen remains unidentified.

The CDR3 contains 16 residues. The trim removed 2 bases at V and 5 bases at J, leaving 8 bases unmatched. The germline V gene encodes CDR1 SEHNR and CDR2 FQNEAQ (reference sequence). A single heparinised blood sample, averaging approximately 116 mL, was obtained per donor. Staining for CD45RO/CCR7/CD25/CD127/CD95/CD27 allowed sorting of CD4+ naive, central memory, regulatory and stem cell-like memory cells. The isolated RNA, all of it, was reverse transcribed, so expressed TCRB transcripts were what got sequenced. TCRdb's copy holds only in-frame clones and misses some; the assay was immunoSEQ multiplex PCR. The repertoire consists of roughly 250,000 clones, with 20% occurring once and the leading ten covering 0.028%.

V is TRBV7-9 and J is TRBJ1-1; TRBD1 agrees at 10 bases. Sequencing input: naive CD4+ T cells from blood. This clonotype was sampled from a middle-aged woman with type 1 diabetes. CDR3 sequence: CASSLTFGTGETEAFF. The CDR3 nucleotides are TGTGCCAGCAGCTTAACTTTTGGGACAGGGGAAACTGAAGCTTTCTTT.